This TCR beta chain was profiled in a study of control samples from healthy donors and cancer patients. The trim removed 4 bases at V and 2 bases at J, leaving 4 bases unmatched. Germline CDR1 and CDR2: SGHRS and YFSETQ. The CDR3 is 14 amino acids. Produced via immunoSEQ multiplex PCR; TCRdb's table is partial and in-frame only. The repertoire holds roughly 100,000 clones, with roughly 89% as singletons. The sequencing input was PBMCs. The chain is built from TRBV5-1 and TRBJ1-1; 8 bases line up with TRBD1. This TCR came from a man in his 60s with lung cancer. The CDR3 spells CASSRDRSNTEAFF. CDR3 sequence (DNA): TGCGCCAGCAGCCGGGACAGGAGTAACACTGAAGCTTTCTTT.